These T cell receptor beta chains were read from a single sample in a study of chemoradiotherapy in HPV16-positive cancers. Generated by immunoSEQ multiplex PCR, the TCRdb table keeps only in-frame clones and is missing some. This table holds under 7,500 clones, approximately 91% found once. Source: blood, taken from a patient who underwent chemoradiotherapy. The receptors stem from a human donor with HPV-associated anogenital cancer. Each CDR3 is given with its conserved first and last residue. Fields, in order: clone size, V gene, D gene, J gene, CDR3 DNA, CDR3 protein. D genes are given only for firm matches. Not every row has a clone size; where given, it reads once, few, many or a size class.

>once|TRBV7-9|NA|TRBJ2-1
TGTGCCAGCAGCTTACCCCCCTTCAGAGGGGGTTCGGGAAATGAGCAGTTCTTC
CASSLPPFRGGSGNEQFF
>NA|TRBV5-4|NA|TRBJ2-5
TGTGCCAGCAGCTACGAGGGGGACCAAGAGACCCAGTACTTC
CASSYEGDQETQYF
>NA|TRBV5-1|NA|TRBJ2-7
TGCGCCAGCAGCACGGGTTTTACCTACGAGCAGTACTTC
CASSTGFTYEQYF
>few|TRBV6-6|NA|TRBJ1-5
TGTGCCAGCAGTTACACCGGACAGTTCGATCAGCCCCAGCATTTT
CASSYTGQFDQPQHF
>NA|TRBV5-1|TRBD2|TRBJ2-1
TGCGCCAGCAGCGCAGGACTAGCCCCTCTCTACAATGAGCAGTTCTTC
CASSAGLAPLYNEQFF
>NA|TRBV15|NA|TRBJ2-7
TGTGCCACCAGCAGAGAAAGAGCGGGCCAGATCTACGAGCAGTACTTC
CATSRERAGQIYEQYF
>NA|TRBV5-1|TRBD1|TRBJ2-2
TGCGCCAGCAGCCCTCAATCCGGGACAGGGTCCGGGGAGCTGTTTTTT
CASSPQSGTGSGELFF
>NA|TRBV6-5|TRBD1|TRBJ2-2
TGTGCCAGCAGTACCGGGACAGAGAACACCGGGGAGCTGTTTTTT
CASSTGTENTGELFF
>NA|TRBV5-1|TRBD1|TRBJ2-4
TGCGCCAGCAGCCACCGGACAGGGGAAGACATTCAGTACTTC
CASSHRTGEDIQYF
>NA|TRBV18|TRBD1|TRBJ2-4
TGTGCCAGCTCACCACCTAACAGGGGGGCGAACATTCAGTACTTC
CASSPPNRGANIQYF
>NA|TRBV28|TRBD1|TRBJ2-7
TGTGCCAGCAGGGCCCCAGGGGGAAGGTACGAGCAGTACTTC
CASRAPGGRYEQYF
>NA|TRBV9|NA|TRBJ2-7
TGTGCCAGCAGCCCCAGTTCCGGGAGCACCTACGAGCAGTACTTC
CASSPSSGSTYEQYF
>NA|TRBV7-2|NA|TRBJ2-7
TGTGCCAGCAGCTTAGTAGGGACAAATTCCTACGAGCAGTACTTC
CASSLVGTNSYEQYF
>NA|TRBV4-1|NA|TRBJ2-3
TGCGCCAGCAGCCAAGATCCAGGGCGCACAGATACGCAGTATTTT
CASSQDPGRTDTQYF
>NA|TRBV7-2|NA|TRBJ1-6
TGTGCCAGCAGCTTGACGCGGACGGGAACTAATTCACCCCTCCACTTT
CASSLTRTGTNSPLHF
>NA|TRBV5-4|NA|TRBJ2-7
TGTGCCAGCAGCCCCGGGGGCCGACCTCTCGAGCAGTACTTC
CASSPGGRPLEQYF
>NA|TRBV5-6|NA|TRBJ2-7
TGTGCCAGCAGCTTGCTAACAACTGCCTACGAGCAGTACTTC
CASSLLTTAYEQYF
>few|TRBV4-3|TRBD1|TRBJ1-2
TGCGCCAGCAGAGACAGGGAGGTGGGTGGCTACACCTTC
CASRDREVGGYTF
>NA|TRBV9|NA|TRBJ2-1
TGTGCCAGCAGCGTTTCGTCCAATGAGCAGTTCTTC
CASSVSSNEQFF
>NA|TRBV25-1|NA|TRBJ1-4
TGTGCCAGCGGCCAGGCTGCAACTAATGAAAAACTGTTTTTT
CASGQAATNEKLFF
>NA|TRBV7-3|TRBD1|TRBJ2-5
TGTGCCAGCAGTCCGAACAGGGGTCGAGAGACCCAGTACTTC
CASSPNRGRETQYF
>NA|TRBV6-6|NA|TRBJ1-2
TGTGCCAGCAGACCTGGGGACGTAGCAGGCTACACCTTC
CASRPGDVAGYTF
>NA|TRBV6-6|NA|TRBJ2-7
TGTGCCAGCAGTTACTCCGGGACCGCCTACGAGCAGTACTTC
CASSYSGTAYEQYF
>NA|TRBV25-1|NA|TRBJ2-1
TGTGCCAGCAGTGATAATCAGGCTATATACAATGAGCAGTTCTTC
CASSDNQAIYNEQFF
>NA|TRBV14|TRBD1|TRBJ2-7
TGTGCCAGCAGCCTGACAGGGGGTAGCTACGAGCAGTACTTC
CASSLTGGSYEQYF
>NA|TRBV27|NA|TRBJ2-7
TGTGCCAGCAAAGCTAAACTGCCAGGGTCCTACGAGCAGTACTTC
CASKAKLPGSYEQYF
>few|TRBV5-1|TRBD1|TRBJ2-7
TGCGCCAGCAGCGGCGGGGACAGGTTGGCCTACGAGCAGTACTTC
CASSGGDRLAYEQYF
>NA|TRBV9|TRBD2|TRBJ2-3
TGTGCCAGCAGCGTACTACTAGCGGGGGGCCAGAGTTCGGGCACAGATACGCAGTATTTT
CASSVLLAGGQSSGTDTQYF
>NA|TRBV7-8|NA|TRBJ2-3
TGTGCCAGCAGCCCCTTGGTGTGGGCAGATACGCAGTATTTT
CASSPLVWADTQYF
>NA|TRBV13|NA|TRBJ2-5
TGTGCCAGCAGCTTAGCGTGGGGGGCCCAAGAGACCCAGTACTTC
CASSLAWGAQETQYF
>NA|TRBV7-2|NA|TRBJ2-7
TGTGCCAGCAGCTTAGGTGGGGGACTCCCCTCCTACGAGCAGTACTTC
CASSLGGGLPSYEQYF
>NA|TRBV5-6|TRBD2|TRBJ2-1
TGTGCCAGCAGCTTACCGGGAGGGACCTACAATGAGCAGTTCTTC
CASSLPGGTYNEQFF
>NA|TRBV5-4|NA|TRBJ2-7
TGTGCCAGCAGCCCTACTACATCTCCCTACGAGCAGTACTTC
CASSPTTSPYEQYF
>NA|TRBV7-2|NA|TRBJ2-7
TGTGCCAGCAGCTCAGGACTATTCCAAGGCGAGCAGTACTTC
CASSSGLFQGEQYF
>NA|TRBV28|TRBD1|TRBJ2-6
TGTGCCAGCAGGGTCCTGGACAGGGCTGGGGCCAACGTCCTGACTTTC
CASRVLDRAGANVLTF
>NA|TRBV20-1|NA|TRBJ1-5
TGCAGTGCCCGGGGGATGGGGCCCCAGCATTTT
CSARGMGPQHF
>few|TRBV7-3|TRBD1|TRBJ2-1
TGTGCCAGCAGCTTGGGACAGAATTACGATGAGCAGTTCTTC
CASSLGQNYDEQFF
>NA|TRBV14|NA|TRBJ1-4
TGTGCCAGCAGCCAGGCAGGGATAACTAATGAAAAACTGTTTTTT
CASSQAGITNEKLFF
>NA|TRBV2|NA|TRBJ2-7
TGTGCCAGCAGTCTGTCCTACGAGCAGTACTTC
CASSLSYEQYF
>NA|TRBV6-5|NA|TRBJ2-5
TGTGCCAGCAGTTACTTTAGAGCGGGCCAAGAGACCCAGTACTTC
CASSYFRAGQETQYF
>NA|TRBV5-1|NA|TRBJ2-7
TGCGCCAGCAGCTTGGCTCCTGACCGGGGGAAGCAGTACTTC
CASSLAPDRGKQYF
>NA|TRBV27|TRBD2|TRBJ2-7
TGTGCCAGCAGTTTACGGTCTAGCGGGACGAGCTCCTACGAGCAGTACTTC
CASSLRSSGTSSYEQYF
>NA|TRBV6-5|NA|TRBJ2-7
TGTGCCAGCAGCTTAGGTCGCTCTTACGAGCAGTACTTC
CASSLGRSYEQYF
>NA|TRBV15|TRBD1|TRBJ2-5
TGTGCCACCAGCAGGGAATACAGGGGGCCCTATGGCCAGTACTTC
CATSREYRGPYGQYF
>NA|TRBV28|NA|TRBJ1-3
TGTGCCAGCAGAGCCCCTAACAGGGGAAACACCATATATTTT
CASRAPNRGNTIYF
>NA|TRBV14|NA|TRBJ2-3
TGTGCCAGCAGCCCTAGCACAGATACGCAGTATTTT
CASSPSTDTQYF